The present T cell receptor (beta chain) was sequenced within a study of T cell clonality in common variable immunodeficiency. Study outcomes and limitations: CVID subjects shared fewer TCRbeta clones than healthy controls did. Common variable immunodeficiency TCR beta sequences reportedly had fewer deletions and N-nucleotide insertions.

Some clones are missing from TCRdb's copy, which holds only in-frame ones; the method was immunoSEQ multiplex PCR. This sample has more than 13,000 clones, each found more than once. Germline V gives CDR1 SGHDT, CDR2 YYEEEE. The CDR3 length is 13 residues. This clone was recorded many times. Its antigen remains unknown. An end of the junction does not agree with germline; a read error may underlie this. The CDR3 goes on 3 residues after the read ends, and that part is filled in from the germline J gene. The sequenced sample was peripheral blood mononuclear cells. The V call is TRBV5-6, the J call TRBJ1-1; D not resolved. This receptor was taken from a human donor with common variable immunodeficiency. CDR3 DNA, as far as it was read: TGTGCCAGCATCTTGGGAGGGTCCACTGAA. Protein product: CASILGGSTE. The CDR3 as a whole reads CASILGGSTEAFF.